This TCR beta chain was documented in a study of cytomegalovirus exposure and HLA in healthy donors. At the level of the study: About 85 million unique TCRs from HLA-typed donors were held in an early release of data.

General study findings and limits: Being productive about 90% or about 30% of the time was typical of most TCR beta V segments in an earlier analysis.

It was with 60 Vbeta and 13 Jbeta primers that the PCR ran. The repertoire was sequenced with immunoSEQ multiplex PCR; TCRdb's copy has only in-frame clones and lacks some. The table shows approximately 220,000 clones, with 70% to 90% occurring only once. In regard to this clone: Its antigen is still unknown.

V lost 3 bases and J 1 base, leaving 9 bases between the germline ends. Germline loops: CDR1 PRHDT, CDR2 FYEKMQ (reference sequence). The length of the CDR3 is 14 residues. The receptor was isolated from a man aged 30-40 years in good health and CMV-seronegative. Specimen: PBMCs. This chain connects TRBV13 to TRBJ2-5; D might be TRBD1 (6 bases). The CDR3 protein is CASSLGAGQETQYF. The CDR3 nucleotides are TGTGCCAGCAGCTTGGGGGCGGGCCAAGAGACCCAGTACTTC.